Included here is one T cell receptor (beta chain) sequence, with context. Antigen: not known. V lost 2 bases and J 8 bases, leaving 8 bases between the germline ends. The CDR3 covers 12 residues. CDR1 MNHNS and CDR2 SASEGT come from the germline V gene. These data belong to a study of cytomegalovirus exposure and HLA in healthy donors. Findings of the study overall: In a later analysis, TCR beta V- and J-gene trimming was associated with a missense DCLRE1C variant. What a later analysis reportedly showed was that an Asian-associated ancestry cluster had fewer N-insertions than the roughly 700-donor mean. As a later analysis revealed, most CMV-associated TCR beta chains appeared HLA-restricted. It was in a later analysis that TCR association rates were seen to vary by HLA locus, highest for DRB1 and lowest for HLA-C.

PCR involved 60 Vbeta and 13 Jbeta primers. Method: immunoSEQ multiplex PCR; TCRdb's copy keeps in-frame clones and lacks some. The repertoire holds approximately 130,000 clones, with roughly four fifths as singletons. The TCR originated in a boy younger than 10 in good health and CMV-seronegative. The chain couples TRBV6-1 to TRBJ2-3; maybe TRBD2 (6 bases). Sequenced sample: PBMCs. CDR3 protein: CASSEMGGTQYF. DNA of the CDR3: TGTGCCAGCAGTGAAATGGGGGGTACGCAGTATTTT.